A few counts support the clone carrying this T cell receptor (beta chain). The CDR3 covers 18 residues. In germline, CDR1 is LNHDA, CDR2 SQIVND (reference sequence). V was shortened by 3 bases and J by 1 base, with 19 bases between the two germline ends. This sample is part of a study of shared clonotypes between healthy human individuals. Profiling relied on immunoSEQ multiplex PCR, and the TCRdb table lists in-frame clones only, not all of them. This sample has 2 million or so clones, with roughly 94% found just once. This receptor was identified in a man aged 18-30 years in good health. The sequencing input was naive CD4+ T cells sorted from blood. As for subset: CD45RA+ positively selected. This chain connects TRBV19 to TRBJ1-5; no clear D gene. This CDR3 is CASSIGRRREGSNQPQHF. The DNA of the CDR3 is TGTGCCAGTAGTATCGGCAGAAGACGGGAAGGCAGCAATCAGCCCCAGCATTTT.